The sequence of this T cell receptor beta chain was determined in a study of blood T cell repertoires in COVID-19. Study at large: Both acute and convalescent COVID-19 samples were obtained from the United States, Italy and Spain. T cells, B-cell-depleted T cells, or PBMCs supplied cDNA or gDNA.

Here immunoSEQ multiplex PCR was the method, and the copy in TCRdb shows in-frame clones only, minus some. The table has approximately 300,000 clones, 86% seen once. This CDR3 region has 14 residues. Germline V gene sequence: CDR1 SGHRS, CDR2 YFSETQ. V gave up 4 bases and J gave up 6 bases; unmatched junction bases: 8. The receptor's source is a woman between 45 and 60 years old with acute or convalescent COVID-19. This chain joins TRBV5-1 and TRBJ2-3; 7 nucleotides match TRBD2. Material for sequencing was peripheral blood. The CDR3 bases are TGCGCCAGCAGCCTCTCGCCCGGGGGGGATACGCAGTATTTT. Translated: CASSLSPGGDTQYF.